This T cell receptor (beta chain) was found in a study of T cell repertoires in cytomegalovirus infection. As for the study in general: Indications came from public TCR beta signatures; they pointed to CMV infection and to a matching HLA type.

Germline V gene sequence: CDR1 SGHVS, CDR2 FNYEAQ. V gave up 5 bases and J gave up 4 bases; unmatched junction bases: 10. The CDR3 contains 15 residues. MiXCR was run by TCRdb on the reads, yielding one entry per CDR3 protein. This repertoire shows 150,000 to 200,000 distinct CDR3 sequences, approximately 17% found once; its top ten account for roughly a sixth. V usage is TRBV7-6 and J usage is TRBJ2-7, with 8 bases that match TRBD1. Sequencing was performed on CD8+ T cells from PBMCs. The source of this sequence is a human donor in good health (CMV status not recorded). Some clones in this sample may be carry-over from other donors' samples. This chain's CDR3 is CASSPRTGNWYEQYF. The CDR3 coding sequence is TGTGCCAGCAGCCCCCGGACAGGGAATTGGTACGAGCAGTACTTC.